Reported below is one T cell receptor beta chain. Its antigen is unknown. This record comes from a study of vaccination effects on CD4 cells after COVID-19. Study-level information: ViraFEST assay sequencing came after antigen-specific CD4+ T cells were expanded with viral peptide pools.

Assay: immunoSEQ multiplex PCR; the TCRdb copy retains only in-frame clones and omits some. The sample lists roughly 60,000 clones; 65% to 75% were seen once. The germline V and J ends were trimmed by 0 bases and 3 bases, with 12 bases remaining between them. The V gene's germline CDR1 is LGHDT and CDR2 YNNKEL (reference sequence). The CDR3 covers 15 residues. The culture ran for roughly ten days before CD4+ T cells were isolated. The V gene is TRBV3-1 (or the pseudogene TRBV3-2), the J gene TRBJ2-7; D gene unclear. This receptor was taken from a human donor who had a prior SARS-CoV-2 infection. Sample: CD4+ T cells from PBMCs cultured without peptide, taken before COVID-19 vaccination. The CDR3 coding sequence is TGTGCCAGCAGCCAAGACAGAGGTGGTAACTACGAGCAGTACTTC. Amino acids: CASSQDRGGNYEQYF.